This T cell receptor (beta chain) was sequenced for a study of T-cell reconstitution after alpha-beta-depleted transplantation in children. It was with unique molecular identifiers that the TCRbeta library was prepared. One entry per CDR3 protein results from TCRdb running MiXCR on the PCR reads. The table lists 6,500 or so distinct CDR3 sequences, roughly a tenth of them singletons, with roughly 20% in the top ten. Germline V CDR1 and CDR2: SGHTA, FQGNSA. The CDR3 loop spans 17 amino acids. V gave up 1 base and J gave up 9 bases; unmatched junction bases: 11. By share, this clonotype counts as medium-sized.

V is TRBV7-2 and J is TRBJ1-6; 8 nucleotides match TRBD1. Sequenced here: PBMCs, mostly from graft donor cells, sampled 180 days after TCRalphabeta/CD19-depleted stem cell transplant. The clonotype was recovered from a child under two years old who had a stem cell transplant for acute myeloid leukemia, so the T cells may come from the graft donor. The CDR3 here is CASSLVGTGGVSSPLHF. DNA of the CDR3: TGTGCCAGCAGCTTAGTCGGGACAGGAGGGGTTAGTTCACCCCTCCACTTT.